Listed here are 8 T cell receptor beta chains from one sample, sequenced in a study of graft-versus-host responses after intestinal transplantation. TCRdb's table, derived via immunoSEQ multiplex PCR, lists solely in-frame clones and lacks some. The repertoire holds around 100,000 clones, with 91% as singletons. Their specific antigens are unknown. The sample was unstimulated CD4+ T cells sorted from spleen or lymph node cells, taken before transplant. The receptors originated from a human donor who was the organ donor for an intestinal transplant.

V is TRBV4-2 and J is TRBJ2-7; D is perhaps TRBD1 (6 bases). Germline loops: CDR1 LGHNA, CDR2 YNFKEQ. Deletions cut 0 bases from V and 2 bases from J, with 17 bases between. The CDR3 extends over 17 amino acids. The CDR3, as DNA: TGTGCCAGCAGCCAAGAGAGGAGGACAGCTTTACCCTACGAGCAGTACTTC. Amino acid sequence: CASSQERRTALPYEQYF.

This chain joins TRBV9 and TRBJ2-7; 12 nucleotides line up with TRBD1. Germline CDR1 is SGDLS and CDR2 is YYNGEE. This CDR3 is built from 16 residues. V shed 4 bases and J 7 bases; nucleotides not matched to a gene: 12. The CDR3 DNA sequence: TGTGCCAGCAGCCAATATTCCGGGACAGGGGGCGGAGAGCAGTACTTC. Protein: CASSQYSGTGGGEQYF.

The chain has TRBV11-2 and TRBJ1-1, with D perhaps matching TRBD1 (5 bases). CDR1 and CDR2 (germline): SGHAT, FQNNGV. This CDR3 region has 15 residues. V shed 4 bases and J shed 6 bases, with 18 bases lying between them. In DNA, the CDR3 is TGTGCCAGCAGCTCCCGAAACTGGAGGGACCCTGAAGCTTTCTTT. Translation gives CASSSRNWRDPEAFF. The full variable domain, completed using reference TRBV11-2 and TRBJ1-1, is EAGVAQSPRYKIIEKRQSVAFWCNPISGHATLYWYQQILGQGPKLLIQFQNNGVVDDSQLPKDRFSAERLKGVDSTLKIQPAKLEDSAVYLCASSSRNWRDPEAFFGQGTRLTVV.

This rearrangement joins TRBV28 to TRBJ2-3; D is undetermined. Trimming removed 6 bases at V and 0 bases at J, with 13 bases between. Germline V gene lookup returns CDR1 MDHEN and CDR2 SYDVKM. The CDR3 totals 15 residues. The CDR3 loop is CASRPQIPSTDTQYF. The CDR3 coding sequence is TGTGCCAGCAGGCCACAGATCCCTAGCACAGATACGCAGTATTTT.

The chain carries TRBV6-5 and TRBJ1-2, with 9 nucleotides matching TRBD1. CDR3 length equals 15 residues. Unmatched junction bases numbered 11, after V lost 8 bases and J lost 4 bases. Germline lookup yields CDR1 MNHEY and CDR2 SVGAGI. The CDR3 sequence: CASAPSRDRVYGYTF. CDR3 DNA: TGTGCCAGCGCTCCTTCCCGGGACAGGGTCTATGGCTACACCTTC.

The chain uses TRBV4-1 and TRBJ1-2; 11 bases are a match to TRBD1. V shed 4 bases and J 3 bases; nucleotides not matched to a gene: 4. Germline V gene lookup returns CDR1 MGHRA and CDR2 YSYEKL. CDR3 length: 15 amino acids. CDR3 coding DNA: TGCGCCAGCAGCCGCCGGGACAGGGGGGACTATGGCTACACCTTC. Amino acids: CASSRRDRGDYGYTF.

A note on this clone: The conserved closing phenylalanine or tryptophan is absent in this CDR3, likely reflecting a read error. This chain links TRBV4-1 with TRBJ2-7; TRBD1 agrees at 8 bases. The CDR3 runs to 16 residues. V trimming: 1 base; J trimming: 0 bases; junction bases outside the gene matches: 5. CDR1 MGHRA and CDR2 YSYEKL come from the germline V gene. The CDR3: CASSQADRADSYEQYL. DNA for the CDR3: TGCGCCAGCAGCCAAGCGGACAGGGCCGACTCCTACGAGCAGTACCTC.

In this sample, this clone turned up a few times. The chain employs TRBV5-1 and TRBJ2-6; perhaps TRBD2 as D (5 bases). Deletions cut 4 bases from V and 0 bases from J, with 8 bases between. The CDR3 has 15 residues. Per germline, CDR1 SGHRS and CDR2 YFSETQ. In DNA, the CDR3 is TGCGCCAGCAGCGTTCGGGACTCTGGGGCCAACGTCCTGACTTTC. Translating it yields CASSVRDSGANVLTF.